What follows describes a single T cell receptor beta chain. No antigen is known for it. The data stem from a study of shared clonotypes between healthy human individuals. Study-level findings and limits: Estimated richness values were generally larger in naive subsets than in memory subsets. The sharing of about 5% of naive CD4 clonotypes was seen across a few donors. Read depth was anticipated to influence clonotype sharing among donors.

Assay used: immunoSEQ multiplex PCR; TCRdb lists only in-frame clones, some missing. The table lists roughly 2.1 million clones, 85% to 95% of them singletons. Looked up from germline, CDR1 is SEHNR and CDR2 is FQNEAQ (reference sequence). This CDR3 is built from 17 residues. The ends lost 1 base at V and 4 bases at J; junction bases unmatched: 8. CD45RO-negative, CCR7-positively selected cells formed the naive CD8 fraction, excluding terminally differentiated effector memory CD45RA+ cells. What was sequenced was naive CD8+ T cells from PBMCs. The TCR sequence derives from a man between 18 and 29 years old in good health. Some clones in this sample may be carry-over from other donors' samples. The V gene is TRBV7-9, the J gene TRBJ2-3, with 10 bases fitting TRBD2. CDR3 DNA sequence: TGTGCCAGCAGCTTAGTTGGGGCTAGCGGGAGCTCAGATACGCAGTATTTT. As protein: CASSLVGASGSSDTQYF.